The rows below give T cell receptor beta chains drawn from one sample of a study of blood T cell repertoires in COVID-19. Only in-frame clones appear in the TCRdb table, and some are missing; sequencing was by immunoSEQ multiplex PCR. The sample holds roughly 130,000 clones; 84% are singletons and the top ten take about 4%. The specimen sequenced was PBMCs or T cells enriched from blood (not recorded which). The receptors here all came from a woman in her 30s who had recovered from COVID-19. The CDR3 runs from the conserved cysteine through the conserved F or W. D genes are given only for firm matches. Size values are once, few and many counts, or a class for expanded clones, and some rows have none.

>TRBV13|TRBD2|TRBJ2-7|-
TGTGCCAGCAGCTTATGGGCTAGCGGGAGTACGTACGAGCAGTACTTC
CASSLWASGSTYEQYF
>TRBV7-2|-|TRBJ1-1|few
TGTGCCAGCAGCTTAGGTGGGTCGGAGTACACTGAAGCTTTCTTT
CASSLGGSEYTEAFF
>TRBV6-2/TRBV6-3|TRBD2|TRBJ2-7|-
TGTGCCAGCAGTTCCCCTAGCGGGAGCTACGAGCAGTACTTC
CASSSPSGSYEQYF
>TRBV30|-|TRBJ2-7|many
TGTGCCTGGAGTGTACGGGGGAACGAGCAGTACTTC
CAWSVRGNEQYF
>TRBV18|-|TRBJ2-5|-
TGTGCCAGCTCACCCCTCACAGGGGGGGCAGAGACCCAGTACTTC
CASSPLTGGAETQYF
>TRBV7-8|-|TRBJ2-7|-
TGTGCCAGCAGCTCGACTAGTTGGTACGAGCAGTACTTC
CASSSTSWYEQYF
>TRBV5-1|-|TRBJ1-6|-
TGCGCCAGCAGCTTGGAGGGACATCCGTATTCACCCCTCCACTTT
CASSLEGHPYSPLHF
>TRBV11-1|TRBD1|TRBJ2-7|-
TGTGCCAGCAGCACGGGACAGGAAAACTACGAGCAGTACTTC
CASSTGQENYEQYF
>TRBV29-1|TRBD2|TRBJ2-2|-
TGCAGCGTTGGAGCGGGATACACCGGGGAGCTGTTTTTT
CSVGAGYTGELFF
>TRBV7-6|TRBD2|TRBJ2-1|-
TGTGCCAGCGGGAATCCTTACAGCGGGAGCGGGGAGCAGTTCTTC
CASGNPYSGSGEQFF